Listed here are 29 T cell receptor beta chains from one sample, sequenced in a study of PD-1 blockade in mismatch repair-deficient tumors. Only in-frame clones appear in the TCRdb table, and some are missing; sequencing was by immunoSEQ multiplex PCR. The sample gives about 110,000 clones, approximately 80% of which show up once; approximately 5% is in the top ten. The material was peripheral blood, obtained roughly 60 weeks after starting pembrolizumab. Receptor source: an adult with mismatch repair-deficient cancer.

V and J are TRBV5-1 and TRBJ2-2; TRBD2 aligns across 9 bases. V lost 1 base to trimming and J lost 4 bases; unmatched junction nucleotides: 8. This CDR3 has 17 amino acids. CDR1 and CDR2 from the germline V gene are SGHRS and YFSETQ. CDR3 sequence: CASSLLAGRPGTGELFF. CDR3 DNA: TGCGCCAGCAGCTTGCTAGCGGGACGACCGGGCACCGGGGAGCTGTTTTTT.

This clone was seen a few times. This chain uses TRBV5-4 with TRBJ2-2; D gene ambiguous. Trimming took 10 bases from V and 2 from J, leaving 18 bases between them. Germline V CDR1 and CDR2: SGHNT, YYREEE (reference sequence). This CDR3 has 15 residues. CDR3 loop: CALGRLEYNTGELFF. CDR3 coding DNA: TGTGCCCTTGGGCGACTGGAATACAACACCGGGGAGCTGTTTTTT.

The rearrangement links TRBV30 to TRBJ2-1, with 7 bases fitting TRBD1. This CDR3 spans 14 amino acids. V was pared by 5 bases and J by 0 bases, with 4 bases of the junction left unmatched. The germline gives CDR1 GTSNPN, CDR2 SVGIG (reference sequence). CDR3: CAWGTGDSYNEQFF. DNA of the CDR3: TGTGCCTGGGGAACAGGGGACTCCTACAATGAGCAGTTCTTC.

The rearrangement joins TRBV7-9 to TRBJ2-1; possible D gene TRBD1, 5 bases. Germline V lookup: CDR1 SEHNR, CDR2 FQNEAQ (reference sequence). V was cut by 6 bases and J by 7 bases, with 13 bases left in between. This CDR3 region has 13 residues. This chain's CDR3 is CASRGQGPNEQFF. Here the CDR3 DNA reads TGTGCCAGCAGGGGCCAGGGCCCGAATGAGCAGTTCTTC.

This rearrangement joins TRBV11-3 to TRBJ1-1; D not certain. This CDR3 has 14 residues. The germline V gene has CDR1 SGHNT and CDR2 YENEEA. V lost 5 bases and J lost 1, with 11 bases in between. This chain's CDR3 is CASSVLPRNTEAFF. The CDR3 coding sequence is TGTGCCAGCAGCGTACTTCCAAGGAACACTGAAGCTTTCTTT.

The chain has TRBV5-1 and TRBJ1-2; D gene unclear. Trimming took 2 bases from V and 1 from J, leaving 9 bases between them. CDR1 is SGHRS and CDR2 is YFSETQ in the germline V gene. This CDR3 is built from 14 residues. CDR3 residues: CASSLSWNNYGYTF. The CDR3 region has the DNA TGCGCCAGCAGCTTATCTTGGAATAACTATGGCTACACCTTC.

This sequence joins TRBV12-5 and TRBJ2-7; the match to TRBD2 covers 9 bases. This CDR3 spans 14 amino acids. Trimming cost V 5 bases and J 6 bases; bases outside gene matches: 8. In germline, CDR1 is LGHNT, CDR2 FRNRAP. CDR3 DNA: TGTGCTAGTGGTCCCGGGACTAGCTTTTCCGAGCAGTACTTC. Translation: CASGPGTSFSEQYF.

The V gene is TRBV5-6, the J gene TRBJ2-7; no clear D. Trimming stripped 4 bases from V and 0 bases from J, with 17 bases between. The V gene's germline CDR1 is SGHDT and CDR2 YYEEEE. The CDR3 loop spans 16 amino acids. The CDR3 DNA follows: TGTGCCAGCAGCCTGAGGCCGGAGCGAAACTCCTACGAGCAGTACTTC. It is translated as CASSLRPERNSYEQYF.

A single count supports this clone. This chain connects TRBV30 to TRBJ1-3; no clear D gene. Deletions cut 0 bases from V and 2 bases from J, with 5 bases between. The CDR3 consists of 13 residues. CDR1 and CDR2 from the germline V gene are GTSNPN and SVGIG (reference sequence). For the CDR3, the DNA is TGTGCCTGGAGTGTAAGCACTGGAAACACCATATATTTT. Its translation: CAWSVSTGNTIYF.

The gene calls are TRBV4-1 and TRBJ2-3, with 7 bases aligning to TRBD2. V dropped 0 bases and J dropped 0; count of bases not matched to a gene: 6. CDR3 length: 17 residues. Germline values: CDR1 MGHRA, CDR2 YSYEKL. The CDR3 reads CASSQDFSSGSTDTQYF. The CDR3 coding sequence is TGCGCCAGCAGCCAAGACTTTTCTAGCGGAAGCACAGATACGCAGTATTTT.

CDR3 sequence: CASSLDGNQPQHF. The CDR3 coding sequence is TGCGCCAGCAGCTTGGATGGGAATCAGCCCCAGCATTTT. The chain joins TRBV5-1 to TRBJ1-5; D call uncertain. CDR3 length: 13 amino acids. Germline V lookup: CDR1 SGHRS, CDR2 YFSETQ. V lost 0 bases and J lost 4, with 5 bases in between.

The chain recombines TRBV5-5 with TRBJ2-3; 9 bases are shared with TRBD1. Germline lookup yields CDR1 SGHKS and CDR2 YYEKEE (reference sequence). Trimming cost V 1 base and J 5 bases; bases outside gene matches: 8. CDR3 length equals 16 residues. The chain's CDR3 is CASSLFGQGMLDTQYF. CDR3 DNA sequence: TGTGCCAGCAGCTTGTTTGGACAGGGGATGTTAGATACGCAGTATTTT.

This sequence joins TRBV7-2 and TRBJ2-7; 9 positions match TRBD2. CDR1 is SGHTA and CDR2 is FQGNSA in the germline V gene. V lost 1 base, J lost 5 bases, and 9 bases stayed unmatched. CDR3 length equals 16 residues. In nucleotides, the CDR3 is TGTGCCAGCAGCTTAGACGCGGGAGGGCGTTCCCACGAGCAGTACTTC. Its translation: CASSLDAGGRSHEQYF.

The V call is TRBV5-6, the J call TRBJ1-2, with D unclear. The V gene lost 7 bases and the J gene lost 8 bases, with 21 bases spanning the gap. The CDR3 is made up of 14 amino acids. Germline assignment: CDR1 SGHDT and CDR2 YYEEEE. The CDR3 loop is CASFKTGPAPGYTF. As DNA, the CDR3 is TGTGCCAGCTTTAAGACCGGCCCGGCGCCCGGCTACACCTTC.

Here the CDR3 reads CASSLQGVDEQYF. CDR3 bases: TGTGCCAGCAGTTTACAGGGTGTCGACGAGCAGTACTTC. This chain joins TRBV6-5 and TRBJ2-7, with D maybe TRBD1 (6 bases). CDR1 is MNHEY and CDR2 is SVGAGI in the germline V gene. The CDR3 has 13 amino acids. V shed 4 bases and J shed 5 bases, with 12 bases lying between them.

The chain links TRBV7-6 to TRBJ2-7; D unclear. The CDR3 totals 13 residues. From germline, CDR1 is SGHVS and CDR2 FNYEAQ. V was trimmed by 1 base and J by 6 bases, leaving 10 bases between them. CDR3 DNA: TGTGCCAGCAGCTTAGGGCCTCGTGGCGAGCAGTACTTC. Translation gives CASSLGPRGEQYF.

The J gene is TRBJ1-5, the V gene TRBV5-1; 8 bases fit TRBD1. The V gene's germline CDR1 is SGHRS and CDR2 YFSETQ. The V segment lost 4 bases and the J segment 4 bases; nucleotides outside the gene matches: 7. The CDR3 consists of 15 residues. CDR3 nucleotide sequence: TGCGCCAGCAGCATCACAGGGGGAACAAATCAGCCCCAGCATTTT. Translation gives CASSITGGTNQPQHF.

In DNA, the CDR3 is TGTGCCAGCAGCTTAACCACGGGACGCTTAATTAACACTGAAGCTTTCTTT. Its translation is CASSLTTGRLINTEAFF. This chain connects TRBV7-9 to TRBJ1-1; D might be TRBD1 (5 bases). The ends were cut back, 2 bases at V and 2 bases at J, with 18 bases in the middle. Germline assignment: CDR1 SEHNR and CDR2 FQNEAQ (reference sequence). This CDR3 is built from 17 residues. The entire variable domain, with the rest obtained from reference TRBV7-9 and TRBJ1-1, is as follows: DTGVSQNPRHKITKRGQNVTFRCDPISEHNRLYWYRQTLGQGPEFLTYFQNEAQLEKSRLLSDRFSAERPKGSFSTLEIQRTEQGDSAMYLCASSLTTGRLINTEAFFGQGTRLTVV.

The chain employs TRBV7-2 and TRBJ2-2; D perhaps matches TRBD2 (7 bases). The germline gives CDR1 SGHTA, CDR2 FQGNSA. The CDR3 has 16 residues. Trimming took off 5 bases at V and 3 bases at J, with 16 bases between the two ends. The CDR3 DNA reads as TGTGCCAGCAGCGGGGGGGGCCTAGGCGACACCGGGGAGCTGTTTTTT. Its protein is CASSGGGLGDTGELFF.

The gene calls are TRBV19 and TRBJ2-6; D is possibly TRBD2 (6 bases). This CDR3 is built from 15 residues. Per germline, CDR1 LNHDA and CDR2 SQIVND (reference sequence). The V end lost 5 bases, the J end lost 4 bases, and 12 bases lay between the germline ends. The CDR3 sequence is CASSGGTLGANVLTF. CDR3 bases: TGTGCCAGTAGTGGAGGGACGTTGGGGGCCAACGTCCTGACTTTC.

The DNA for the CDR3 is TGTGCCAGCAGGGGCACAGAAGCTTTCTTT. Translating it yields CASRGTEAFF. The genes are TRBV6-1 and TRBJ1-1; D is unclear. The CDR3 is made up of 10 amino acids. V was trimmed by 6 bases and J by 8 bases, leaving 7 bases between them. The germline gives CDR1 MNHNS, CDR2 SASEGT.

This clone has just one count. V usage is TRBV29-1 and J usage is TRBJ1-2; D uncertain. Germline V gene data show CDR1 as SQVTM and CDR2 as ANQGSEA. The CDR3 sequence is 18 residues long. V was pared by 3 bases and J by 3 bases, with 26 bases between. DNA for the CDR3: TGCAGCGTTGACCCGTTGGCGGCAGGATACAACGAATACTATGGCTACACCTTC. Translated, it gives CSVDPLAAGYNEYYGYTF.

The chain couples TRBV7-9 to TRBJ1-1; a possible D gene is TRBD1 (6 bases). V dropped 1 base and J dropped 4 bases, with 13 bases sitting between them. This CDR3 is 15 amino acids long. Per germline, CDR1 SEHNR and CDR2 FQNEAQ (reference sequence). The CDR3 DNA is TGTGCCAGCAGCTTAGGCGGGGGCGTCCCCACTGAAGCTTTCTTT. Protein: CASSLGGGVPTEAFF.

V gene TRBV11-2 combines with J gene TRBJ1-5, with D possibly TRBD1 on 5 matching bases. This CDR3 has 15 residues. V was trimmed by 0 bases and J by 6 bases, leaving 12 bases between them. Germline lookup yields CDR1 SGHAT and CDR2 FQNNGV. In DNA form, the CDR3 reads TGTGCCAGCAGCTTAGATATAGGGGTCACTCAGCCCCAGCATTTT. Translating gives CASSLDIGVTQPQHF.

This clone was observed a single time. V is TRBV6-1 and J is TRBJ1-2; TRBD1 might be the D (5 bases). V lost 7 bases to trimming and J lost 4 bases, with 13 bases between them. CDR1 is MNHNS, CDR2 SASEGT, per germline. This CDR3 comprises 13 residues. The CDR3 loop is CASTIPTAYGYTF. The CDR3 DNA follows: TGTGCCAGCACCATACCGACAGCCTATGGCTACACCTTC.

This chain joins TRBV2 and TRBJ2-5; perhaps TRBD2 as D (6 bases). The CDR3 extends over 15 amino acids. The ends were cut back, 5 bases at V and 5 bases at J, with 18 bases in the middle. CDR1 is SNHLY and CDR2 is FYNNEI in the germline V gene. CDR3 nucleotides: TGTGCCAGCAGTCAGGTGTCGGGACTTCCGGAGACCCAGTACTTC. Translation: CASSQVSGLPETQYF.

The chain uses TRBV6-5 and TRBJ1-1; unclear D gene. CDR1 and CDR2 from the germline V gene are MNHEY and SVGAGI. The ends were cut back, 8 bases at V and 3 bases at J, with 7 bases in the middle. The CDR3 spans 11 residues. Here the CDR3 reads CASLRDTEAFF. The CDR3 coding sequence is TGTGCCAGCTTACGGGACACTGAAGCTTTCTTT.

V and J are TRBV6-5 and TRBJ2-3; D assignment may be TRBD1 or TRBD2 (5 bases each). Germline-derived CDR1 and CDR2 are MNHEY and SVGAGI. Trimming took 6 bases from V and 6 from J, leaving 13 bases between them. The length of the CDR3 is 13 residues. Here the CDR3 DNA reads TGTGCCAGCAGCCGAGGGGCCCCGGATACGCAGTATTTT. Amino acids: CASSRGAPDTQYF.

DNA for the CDR3: TGTGCCAGCAGCTTAGATCGGACTAGCGGGAGTGAGCAGTTCTTC. Translating gives CASSLDRTSGSEQFF. The chain employs TRBV11-2 and TRBJ2-1; TRBD2 agrees at 13 bases. The CDR3 has 15 amino acids. Germline CDR1 reads SGHAT; CDR2 reads FQNNGV. Germline trimming cut 0 bases from V and 9 bases from J; bases unmatched to any gene: 2.